This T cell receptor beta chain was observed in a study of blood T cell repertoires in COVID-19. Overall study: Acute and convalescent COVID-19 samples came from the United States, Italy and Spain. Sources were T cells, B-cell-depleted T cells, or PBMCs; the material itself was cDNA or gDNA.

Clones were sequenced by immunoSEQ multiplex PCR, and TCRdb holds only the in-frame ones, with some missing. The profile shows tens of thousands of clones, roughly 85% of them singletons. The V segment lost 8 bases and the J segment 2 bases; nucleotides outside the gene matches: 10. This CDR3 spans 15 amino acids. The germline V gene encodes CDR1 MNHEY and CDR2 SVGEGT. The TCR comes from an elderly woman with acute or convalescent COVID-19. Material for sequencing was peripheral blood. This chain connects TRBV6-2 or TRBV6-3 to TRBJ2-7; 9 positions match TRBD1. CDR3 protein: CASRFTGTGTYEQYF. CDR3 DNA: TGTGCCAGCCGTTTTACCGGGACAGGGACCTACGAGCAGTACTTC.